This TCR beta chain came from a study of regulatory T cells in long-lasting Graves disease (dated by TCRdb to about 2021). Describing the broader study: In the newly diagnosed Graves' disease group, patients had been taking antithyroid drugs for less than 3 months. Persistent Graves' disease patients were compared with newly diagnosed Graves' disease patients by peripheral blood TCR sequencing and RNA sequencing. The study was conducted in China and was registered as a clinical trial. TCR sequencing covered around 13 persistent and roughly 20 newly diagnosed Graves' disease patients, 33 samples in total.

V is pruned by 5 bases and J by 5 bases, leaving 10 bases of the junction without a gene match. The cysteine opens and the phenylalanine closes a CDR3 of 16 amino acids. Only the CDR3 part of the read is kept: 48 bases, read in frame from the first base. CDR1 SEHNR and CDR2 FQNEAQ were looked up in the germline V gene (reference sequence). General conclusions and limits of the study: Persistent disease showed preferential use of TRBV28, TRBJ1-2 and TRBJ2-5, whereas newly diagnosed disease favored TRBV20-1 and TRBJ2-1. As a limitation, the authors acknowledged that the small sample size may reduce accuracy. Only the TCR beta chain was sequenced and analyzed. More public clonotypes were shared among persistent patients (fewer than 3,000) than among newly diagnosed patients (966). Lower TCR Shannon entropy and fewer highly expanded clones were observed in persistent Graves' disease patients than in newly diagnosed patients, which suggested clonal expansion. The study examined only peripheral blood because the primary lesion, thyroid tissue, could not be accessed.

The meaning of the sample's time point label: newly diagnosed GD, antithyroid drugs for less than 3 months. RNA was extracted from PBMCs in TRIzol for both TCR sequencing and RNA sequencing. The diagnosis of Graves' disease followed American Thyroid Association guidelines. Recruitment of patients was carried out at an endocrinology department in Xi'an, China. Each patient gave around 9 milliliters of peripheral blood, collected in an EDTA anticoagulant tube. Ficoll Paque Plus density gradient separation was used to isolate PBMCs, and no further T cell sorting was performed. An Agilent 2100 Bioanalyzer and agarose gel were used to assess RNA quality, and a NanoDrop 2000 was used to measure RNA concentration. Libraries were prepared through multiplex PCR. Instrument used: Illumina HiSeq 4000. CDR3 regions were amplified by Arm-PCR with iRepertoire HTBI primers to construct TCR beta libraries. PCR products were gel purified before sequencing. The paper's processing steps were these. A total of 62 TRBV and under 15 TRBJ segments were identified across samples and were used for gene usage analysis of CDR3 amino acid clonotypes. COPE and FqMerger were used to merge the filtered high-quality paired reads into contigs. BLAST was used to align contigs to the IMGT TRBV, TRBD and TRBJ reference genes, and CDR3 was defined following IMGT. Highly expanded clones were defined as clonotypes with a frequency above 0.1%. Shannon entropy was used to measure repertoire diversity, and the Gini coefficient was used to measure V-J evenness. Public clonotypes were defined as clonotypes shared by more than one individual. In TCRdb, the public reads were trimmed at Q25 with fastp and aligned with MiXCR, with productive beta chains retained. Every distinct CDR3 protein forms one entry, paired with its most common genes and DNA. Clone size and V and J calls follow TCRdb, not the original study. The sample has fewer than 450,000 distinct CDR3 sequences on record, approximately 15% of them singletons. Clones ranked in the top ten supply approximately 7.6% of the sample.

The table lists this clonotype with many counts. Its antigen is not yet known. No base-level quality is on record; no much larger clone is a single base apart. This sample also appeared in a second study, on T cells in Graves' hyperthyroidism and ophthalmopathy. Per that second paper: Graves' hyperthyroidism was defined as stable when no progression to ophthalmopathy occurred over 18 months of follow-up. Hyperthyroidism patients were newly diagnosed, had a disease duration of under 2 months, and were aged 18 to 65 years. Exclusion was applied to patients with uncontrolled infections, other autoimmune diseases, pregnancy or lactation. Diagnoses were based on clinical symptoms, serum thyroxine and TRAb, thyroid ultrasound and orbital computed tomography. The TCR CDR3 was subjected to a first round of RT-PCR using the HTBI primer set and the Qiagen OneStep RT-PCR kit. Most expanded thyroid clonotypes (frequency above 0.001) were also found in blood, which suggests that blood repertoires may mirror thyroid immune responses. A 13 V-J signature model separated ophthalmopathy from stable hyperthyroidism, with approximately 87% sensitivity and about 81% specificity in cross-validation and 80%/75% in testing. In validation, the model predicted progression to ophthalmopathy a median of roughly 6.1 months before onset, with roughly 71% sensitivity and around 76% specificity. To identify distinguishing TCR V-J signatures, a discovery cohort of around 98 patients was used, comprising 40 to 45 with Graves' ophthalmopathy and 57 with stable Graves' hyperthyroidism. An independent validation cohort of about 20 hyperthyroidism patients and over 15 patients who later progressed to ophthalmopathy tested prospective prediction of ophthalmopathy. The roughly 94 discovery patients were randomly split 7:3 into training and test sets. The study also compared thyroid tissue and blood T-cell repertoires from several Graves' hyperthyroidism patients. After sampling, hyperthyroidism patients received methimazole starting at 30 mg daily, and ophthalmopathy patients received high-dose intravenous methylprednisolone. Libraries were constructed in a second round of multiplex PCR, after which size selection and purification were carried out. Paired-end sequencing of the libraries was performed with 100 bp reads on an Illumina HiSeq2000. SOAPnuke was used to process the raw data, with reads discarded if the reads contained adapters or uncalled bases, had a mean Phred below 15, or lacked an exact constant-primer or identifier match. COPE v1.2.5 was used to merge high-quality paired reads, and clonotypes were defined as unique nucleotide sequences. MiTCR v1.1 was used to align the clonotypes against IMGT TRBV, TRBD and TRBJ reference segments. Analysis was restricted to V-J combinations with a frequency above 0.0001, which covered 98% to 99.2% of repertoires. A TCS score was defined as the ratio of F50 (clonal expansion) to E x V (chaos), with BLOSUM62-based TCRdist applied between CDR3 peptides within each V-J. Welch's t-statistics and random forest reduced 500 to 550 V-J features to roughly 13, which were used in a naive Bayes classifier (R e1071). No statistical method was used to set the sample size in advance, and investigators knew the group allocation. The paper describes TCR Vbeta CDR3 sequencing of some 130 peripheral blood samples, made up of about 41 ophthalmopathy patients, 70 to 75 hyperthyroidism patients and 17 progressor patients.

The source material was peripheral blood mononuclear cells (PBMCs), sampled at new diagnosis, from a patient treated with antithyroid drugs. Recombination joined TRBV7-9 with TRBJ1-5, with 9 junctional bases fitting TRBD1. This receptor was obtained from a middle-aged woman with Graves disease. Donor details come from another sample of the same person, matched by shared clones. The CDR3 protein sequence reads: CASSPARTGDDQPQHF. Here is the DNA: TGTGCCAGCAGCCCAGCCCGGACAGGGGATGATCAGCCCCAGCATTTT.